Below are 9 T cell receptor beta chains sequenced from a single sample in a study of blood T cell repertoires in COVID-19. The data were produced by immunoSEQ multiplex PCR, yet TCRdb's version contains in-frame clones alone and is incomplete. The profile shows 300,000 or so clones, roughly 83% of them singletons. Sequencing used peripheral blood. These receptors originate from a woman between 45 and 60 years old with acute or convalescent COVID-19.

The rearrangement uses TRBV4-2 and TRBJ2-3, with a tentative D call TRBD2 (7 bases). Per the germline V gene, CDR1 is LGHNA and CDR2 is YNFKEQ. This CDR3 comprises 16 residues. The ends were cut back, 1 base at V and 4 bases at J, with 15 bases in the middle. The CDR3 here is CASSQGGAGAPDTQYF. The CDR3 DNA follows: TGTGCCAGCAGCCAAGGGGGGGCGGGAGCCCCAGATACGCAGTATTTT.

The chain couples TRBV7-2 to TRBJ2-7, with a tentative D call TRBD2 (6 bases). V was clipped by 0 bases and J by 5 bases, with 17 bases between them. Per germline, CDR1 SGHTA and CDR2 FQGNSA. The CDR3 has 16 residues. The CDR3 region is CASSLAGGGFYDEQYF. As DNA, the CDR3 is TGTGCCAGCAGCTTAGCGGGGGGAGGCTTTTACGACGAGCAGTACTTC.

This chain links TRBV6-1 with TRBJ1-2; D gene unclear. Germline values: CDR1 MNHNS, CDR2 SASEGT. Trimming pared 0 bases from V and 3 bases from J, leaving 11 bases between. The CDR3 loop spans 15 amino acids. CDR3 loop: CASSEAVGVYYGYTF. The CDR3 nucleotides are TGTGCCAGCAGTGAAGCGGTCGGGGTTTACTATGGCTACACCTTC.

CDR3 DNA: TGTGCCAGCATGAGGGGGGGGGACATTCAGTACTTC. The encoded protein is CASMRGGDIQYF. The V and J genes are TRBV5-8 and TRBJ2-4, with TRBD2 as a possible D gene (7 bases). V was trimmed by 6 bases and J by 8 bases, leaving 12 bases between them. Per germline, CDR1 SGHTS and CDR2 YDEGEE. The CDR3 consists of 12 residues.

This clone appeared a few times. V gene TRBV28 combines with J gene TRBJ2-6; D call uncertain. Trimming took 5 bases from V and 0 from J, leaving 2 bases between them. This CDR3 has 13 residues. Germline V gene lookup returns CDR1 MDHEN and CDR2 SYDVKM. CDR3 in amino acids: CASSRSGANVLTF. The CDR3 nucleotides are TGTGCCAGCAGTCGCTCTGGGGCCAACGTCCTGACTTTC.

The chain combines TRBV5-1 with TRBJ2-5; TRBD2 matches at 10 bases. In germline, CDR1 is SGHRS, CDR2 YFSETQ. The V and J ends lost 1 base and 5 bases, in that order; junction bases with no gene match: 17. CDR3 length: 19 amino acids. DNA of the CDR3: TGCGCCAGCAGCTTGCCAGGGCTAGCGGGAGAGGGGTCCTGGGAGACCCAGTACTTC. Its translation is CASSLPGLAGEGSWETQYF.

V and J are TRBV27 and TRBJ1-2; 8 nucleotides line up with TRBD1. Unmatched junction bases numbered 7, after V lost 5 bases and J lost 5 bases. Looked up from germline, CDR1 is MNHEY and CDR2 is SMNVEV (reference sequence). This CDR3 contains 14 residues. The CDR3 here is CASSIVGTGYGYTF. The CDR3 DNA follows: TGTGCCAGCAGTATAGTCGGGACAGGATATGGCTACACCTTC.

V is TRBV7-9 and J is TRBJ2-3; 9 bases map to TRBD2. CDR3 size: 15 residues. J was trimmed by 4 bases and V by 5 bases; bases with no gene match: 7. CDR1 and CDR2 (germline): SEHNR, FQNEAQ (reference sequence). For the CDR3, the DNA is TGTGCCAGCAGCCACAATAGACTAGCGGCAGATACGCAGTATTTT. The encoded protein is CASSHNRLAADTQYF.

Here the CDR3 DNA reads TGTGCCAGCAGCCAACGGGACAGGGGGCATTCACCCCTCCACTTT. Translated, it gives CASSQRDRGHSPLHF. The V call is TRBV16, the J call TRBJ1-6, with 12 bases aligning to TRBD1. V lost 2 bases, J lost 8 bases, and 1 base stayed unmatched. The germline gives CDR1 KGHSY, CDR2 FQNENV. There are 15 residues in the CDR3. Full variable domain (rest looked up from reference TRBV16 and TRBJ1-6): GEEVAQTPKHLVRGEGQKAKLYCAPIKGHSYVFWYQQVLKNEFKFLISFQNENVFDETGMPKERFSAKCLPNSPCSLEIQATKLEDSAVYFCASSQRDRGHSPLHFGNGTRLTVT.